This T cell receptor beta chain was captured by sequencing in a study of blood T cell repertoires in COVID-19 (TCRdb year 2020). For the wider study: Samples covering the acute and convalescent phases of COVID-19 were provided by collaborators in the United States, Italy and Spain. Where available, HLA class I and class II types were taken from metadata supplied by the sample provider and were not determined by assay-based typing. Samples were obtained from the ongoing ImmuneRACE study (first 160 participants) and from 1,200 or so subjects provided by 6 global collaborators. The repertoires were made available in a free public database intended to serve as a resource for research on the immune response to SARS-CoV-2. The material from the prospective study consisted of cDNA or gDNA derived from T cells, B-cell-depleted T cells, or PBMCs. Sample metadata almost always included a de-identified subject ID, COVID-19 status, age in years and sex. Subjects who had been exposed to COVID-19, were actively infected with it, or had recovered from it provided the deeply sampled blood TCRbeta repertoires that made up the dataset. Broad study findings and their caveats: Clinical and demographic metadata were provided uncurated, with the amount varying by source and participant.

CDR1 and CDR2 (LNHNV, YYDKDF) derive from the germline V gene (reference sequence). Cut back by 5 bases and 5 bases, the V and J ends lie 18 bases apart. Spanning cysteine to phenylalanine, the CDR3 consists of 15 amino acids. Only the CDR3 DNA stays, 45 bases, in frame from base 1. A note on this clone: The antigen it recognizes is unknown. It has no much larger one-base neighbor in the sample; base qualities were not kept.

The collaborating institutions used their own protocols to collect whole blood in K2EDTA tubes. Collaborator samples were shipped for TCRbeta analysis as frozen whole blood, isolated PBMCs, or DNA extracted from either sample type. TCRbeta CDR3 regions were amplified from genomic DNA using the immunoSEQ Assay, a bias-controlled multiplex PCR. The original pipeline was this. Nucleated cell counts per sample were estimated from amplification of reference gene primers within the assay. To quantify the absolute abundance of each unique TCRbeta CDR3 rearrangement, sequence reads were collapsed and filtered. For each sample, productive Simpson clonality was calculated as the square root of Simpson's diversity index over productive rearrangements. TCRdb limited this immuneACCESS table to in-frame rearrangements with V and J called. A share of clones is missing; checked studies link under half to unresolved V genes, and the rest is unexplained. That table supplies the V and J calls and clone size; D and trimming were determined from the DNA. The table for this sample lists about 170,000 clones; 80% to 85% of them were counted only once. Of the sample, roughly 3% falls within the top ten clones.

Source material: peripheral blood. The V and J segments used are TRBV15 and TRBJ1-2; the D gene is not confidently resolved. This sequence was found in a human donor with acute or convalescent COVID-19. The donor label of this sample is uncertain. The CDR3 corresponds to CATSFVPGVSYGYTF. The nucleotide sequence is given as TGTGCCACCAGCTTTGTGCCAGGCGTCTCTTATGGCTACACCTTC.